The clone carrying this T cell receptor beta chain was seen only a few times. The antigen is unknown. This PCR relied on a set of 60 Vbeta primers and 13 Jbeta primers. The assay was immunoSEQ multiplex PCR, and TCRdb's table has in-frame clones only and misses some. Among some 160,000 clones listed, around 80% were seen once. The CDR3 sequence is 14 residues long. With 3 bases removed from V and 2 bases from J, the gap between germline ends came to 11 bases. CDR1 is SNHLY, CDR2 FYNNEI, per germline. This entry comes from a study of cytomegalovirus exposure and HLA in healthy donors. Study-wide points: Later on, a genetic analysis was performed. It linked a missense variant in DCLRE1C with V- and J-gene trimming of TCR beta. According to an earlier analysis, most TCR beta V segments yielded productive rearrangements about 87% or about 30% of the time. By HLA locus, TCR association rates varied in a later analysis, with DRB1 showing the most and HLA-C the fewest. 16,951 TCR beta sequences were associated with HLA alleles at 0.05 false discovery rate in a later analysis.

The TCR sequence derives from a man between 18 and 35 years old in good health and CMV-seronegative. The chain recombines TRBV2 with TRBJ2-7; possibly TRBD1 for D (5 bases). Sequenced sample: PBMCs. The CDR3 reads CASSDVTETYEQYF. CDR3 coding DNA: TGTGCCAGCAGTGACGTGACAGAGACCTACGAGCAGTACTTC.